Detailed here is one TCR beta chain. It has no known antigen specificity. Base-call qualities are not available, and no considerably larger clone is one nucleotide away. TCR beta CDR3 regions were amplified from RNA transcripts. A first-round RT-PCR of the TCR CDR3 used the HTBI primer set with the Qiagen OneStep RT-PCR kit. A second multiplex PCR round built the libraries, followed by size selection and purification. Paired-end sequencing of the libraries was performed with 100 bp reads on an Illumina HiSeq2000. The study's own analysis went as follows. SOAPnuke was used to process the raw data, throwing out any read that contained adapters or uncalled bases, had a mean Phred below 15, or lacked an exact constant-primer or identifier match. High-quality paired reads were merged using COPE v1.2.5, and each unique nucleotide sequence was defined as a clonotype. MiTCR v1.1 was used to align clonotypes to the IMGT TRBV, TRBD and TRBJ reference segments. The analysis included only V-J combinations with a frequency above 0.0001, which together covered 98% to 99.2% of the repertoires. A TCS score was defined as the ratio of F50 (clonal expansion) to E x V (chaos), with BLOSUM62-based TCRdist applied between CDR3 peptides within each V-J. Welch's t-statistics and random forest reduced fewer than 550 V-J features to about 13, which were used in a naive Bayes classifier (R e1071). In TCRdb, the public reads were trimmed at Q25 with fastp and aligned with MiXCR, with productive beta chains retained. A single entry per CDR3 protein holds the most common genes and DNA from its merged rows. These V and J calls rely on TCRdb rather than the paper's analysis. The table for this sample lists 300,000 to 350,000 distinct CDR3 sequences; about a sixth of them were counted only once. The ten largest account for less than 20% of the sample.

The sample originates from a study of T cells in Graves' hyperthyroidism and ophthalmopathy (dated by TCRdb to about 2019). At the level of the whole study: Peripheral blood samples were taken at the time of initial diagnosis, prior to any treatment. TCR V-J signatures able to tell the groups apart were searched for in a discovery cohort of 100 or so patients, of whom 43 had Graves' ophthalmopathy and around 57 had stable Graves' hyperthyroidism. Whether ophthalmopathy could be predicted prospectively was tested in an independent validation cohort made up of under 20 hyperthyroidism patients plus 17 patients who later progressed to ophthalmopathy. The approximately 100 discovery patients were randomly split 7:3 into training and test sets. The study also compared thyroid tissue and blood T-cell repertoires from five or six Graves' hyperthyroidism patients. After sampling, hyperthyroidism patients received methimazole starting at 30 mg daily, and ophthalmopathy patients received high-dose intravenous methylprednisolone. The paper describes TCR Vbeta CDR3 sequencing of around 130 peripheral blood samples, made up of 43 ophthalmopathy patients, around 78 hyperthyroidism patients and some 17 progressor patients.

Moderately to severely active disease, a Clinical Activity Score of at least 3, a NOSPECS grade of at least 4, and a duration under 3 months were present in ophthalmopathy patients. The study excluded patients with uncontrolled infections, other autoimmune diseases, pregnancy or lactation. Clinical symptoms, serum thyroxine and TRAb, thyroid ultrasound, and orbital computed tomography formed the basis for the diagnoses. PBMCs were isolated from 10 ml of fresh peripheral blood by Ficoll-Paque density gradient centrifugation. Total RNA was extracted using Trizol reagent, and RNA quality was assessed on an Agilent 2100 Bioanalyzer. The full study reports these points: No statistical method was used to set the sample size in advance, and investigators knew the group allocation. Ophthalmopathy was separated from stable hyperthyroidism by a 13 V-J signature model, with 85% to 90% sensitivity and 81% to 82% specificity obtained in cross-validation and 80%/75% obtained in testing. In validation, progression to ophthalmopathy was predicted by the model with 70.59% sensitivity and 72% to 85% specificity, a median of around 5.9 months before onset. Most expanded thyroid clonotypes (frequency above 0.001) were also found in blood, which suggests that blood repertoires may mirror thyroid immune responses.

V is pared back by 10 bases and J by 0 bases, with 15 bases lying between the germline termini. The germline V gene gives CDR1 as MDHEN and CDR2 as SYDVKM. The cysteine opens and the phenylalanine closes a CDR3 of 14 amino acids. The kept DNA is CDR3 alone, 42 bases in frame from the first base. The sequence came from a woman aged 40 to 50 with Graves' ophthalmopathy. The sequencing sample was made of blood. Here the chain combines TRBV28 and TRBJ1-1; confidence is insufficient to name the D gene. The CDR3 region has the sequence CATRTEVMNTEAFF. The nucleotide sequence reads TGTGCCACCAGGACGGAGGTGATGAACACTGAAGCTTTCTTT. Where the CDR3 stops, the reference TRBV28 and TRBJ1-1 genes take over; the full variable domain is DVKVTQSSRYLVKRTGEKVFLECVQDMDHENMFWYRQDPGLGLRLIYFSYDVKMKEKGDIPEGYSVSREKKERFSLILESASTNQTSMYLCATRTEVMNTEAFFGQGTRLTVV.